The T cell receptor beta chain under discussion was sequenced for a study of blood T cell repertoires in COVID-19. At the level of the study: Italy, Spain and the United States were the sources of the convalescent and acute COVID-19 samples. In each case, the material was cDNA or gDNA derived from T cells, B-cell-depleted T cells, or PBMCs.

CDR1 and CDR2 (germline): SGHTS, YDEGEE. This CDR3 is built from 14 residues. V gave up 0 bases and J gave up 3 bases, with 4 bases separating them. In the source study's methods: Reference gene primer amplification gave estimated nucleated cell counts. The data were produced by immunoSEQ multiplex PCR, yet TCRdb's version contains in-frame clones alone and is incomplete. The DNA gave D and trimming, while V, J and clone size come from that table. The sample records fewer than 150,000 clones, around 81% being singletons. This receptor was taken from a human donor in a cohort sampled during active COVID-19. The V gene is TRBV5-8, the J gene TRBJ2-6; D gene unclear. Sequencing was performed on peripheral blood. DNA of the CDR3: TGTGCCAGCAGCTTGGGTCTTGGGGCCAACGTCCTGACTTTC. Residues: CASSLGLGANVLTF.